Sequencing of this T cell receptor (beta chain) was carried out in a study of T cell responses to AZD1222 COVID-19 vaccine. Measured with immunoSEQ multiplex PCR; TCRdb has only the in-frame clones, and not every one. The data show about 150,000 clones, 87% seen once. The CDR3 loop spans 15 amino acids. Germline V gives CDR1 KGHSH, CDR2 LQKENI. J lost 0 bases, V lost 1 base, and 2 bases had no gene match. The chain couples TRBV18 to TRBJ2-7, with 8 bases matching TRBD1. The TCR comes from an adult who received the AZD1222 COVID-19 vaccine. Sequenced here: peripheral blood, sampled 28 days after the second AZD1222 dose. The CDR3 DNA is TGTGCCAGCTCACCACAGACAGGGGACTCCTACGAGCAGTACTTC. Residues: CASSPQTGDSYEQYF.